The clone carrying this TCR beta chain was seen a handful of times. The data were obtained in a study of T cells in Graves' hyperthyroidism and ophthalmopathy. V dropped 8 bases and J dropped 1 base, with 11 bases sitting between them. Germline loops: CDR1 MNHNS, CDR2 SASEGT. This CDR3 region has 13 residues. The CDR3 regions of TCR beta were amplified from RNA transcripts. First-round RT-PCR targeting the TCR CDR3 was performed with the HTBI primer set. TCRdb redid the calling of the multiplex PCR reads with MiXCR, one entry per CDR3 protein. The data contain 550,000 to 850,000 distinct CDR3 sequences, around 19% of them seen just once; the ten biggest clones take up roughly a sixth.

Sequenced sample: blood. V usage is TRBV6-1 and J usage is TRBJ2-5; D might be TRBD2 (6 bases). The sequence derives from a woman aged 50 to 60 with Graves' hyperthyroidism that later progressed to Graves' ophthalmopathy. Here the CDR3 reads CASEPGLQETQYF. The CDR3, as DNA: TGTGCCAGCGAACCGGGACTCCAAGAGACCCAGTACTTC.